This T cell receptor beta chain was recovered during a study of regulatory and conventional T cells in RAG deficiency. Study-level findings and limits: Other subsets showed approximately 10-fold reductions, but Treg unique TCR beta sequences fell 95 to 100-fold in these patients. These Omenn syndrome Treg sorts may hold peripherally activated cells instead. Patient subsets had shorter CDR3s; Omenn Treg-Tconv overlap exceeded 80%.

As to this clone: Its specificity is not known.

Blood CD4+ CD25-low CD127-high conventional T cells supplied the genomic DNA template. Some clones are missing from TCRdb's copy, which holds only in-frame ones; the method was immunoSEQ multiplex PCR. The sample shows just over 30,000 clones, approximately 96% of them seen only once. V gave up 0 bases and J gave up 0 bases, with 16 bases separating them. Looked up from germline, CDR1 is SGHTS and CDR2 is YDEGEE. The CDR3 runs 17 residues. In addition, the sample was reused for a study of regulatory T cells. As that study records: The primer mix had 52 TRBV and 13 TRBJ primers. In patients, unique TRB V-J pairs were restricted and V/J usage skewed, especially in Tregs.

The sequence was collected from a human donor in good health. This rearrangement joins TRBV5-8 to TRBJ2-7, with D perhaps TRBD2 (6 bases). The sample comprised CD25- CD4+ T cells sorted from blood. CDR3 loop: CASSLDMWGDLSYEQYF. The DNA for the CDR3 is TGTGCCAGCAGCTTGGATATGTGGGGGGACCTCTCCTACGAGCAGTACTTC.